These 11 T cell receptor beta chains originate from one sample sequenced in a study of CXCR3-negative and CXCR3-positive naive CD8 T cells. General study results and limits: CXCR3-positive naive cells had more hydrophobic TRB CDR3s than CXCR3-negative naive cells.

For these TCRs, the target antigens are not known. TRB cDNA was prepared as libraries by UMI-labeled 5' RACE. TCRdb reworked the 5' RACE reads into one entry per CDR3 protein, no DNA. The sample has approximately 100,000 distinct CDR3 sequences. The specimen sequenced was naive CXCR3+ CD8+ T cells from blood. Subset meaning: CD45RO-CCR7+CD27+CD95- naive CD8+ T cells expressing CXCR3 (TNR3+). These receptors all stem from a human donor in good health. Some clones in this sample may be carry-over from other donors' samples.

The rearrangement uses TRBV9 and TRBJ1-1. This CDR3 is built from 14 residues. The germline CDR1 and CDR2 sequences are SGDLS and YYNGEE. The CDR3 loop is CASSVDTGNTEAFF.

This rearrangement joins TRBV20-1 to TRBJ2-1; the TCRdb D gene call, TRBD1, has no DNA to confirm it. The V gene's germline CDR1 is DFQATT and CDR2 SNEGSKA (reference sequence). This CDR3 spans 14 amino acids. CDR3 residues: CSASGQGSVHEQFF.

This chain links TRBV28 with TRBJ1-5; as DNA is missing, the TRBD1 call by TCRdb cannot be tested. CDR1 MDHEN and CDR2 SYDVKM come from the germline V gene. The CDR3 runs 14 residues. CDR3 protein: CASSLGQGHQPQHF.

The genes are TRBV12-3 or TRBV12-4 and TRBJ1-1; the D gene TCRdb calls, TRBD1, cannot be checked with no DNA. The CDR3 loop spans 12 amino acids. The CDR3 sequence is CASSGDTLEAFF.

The V gene is TRBV28, the J gene TRBJ2-3; TCRdb outputs TRBD1, but without DNA this stays unchecked. This CDR3 contains 20 residues. Per germline, CDR1 MDHEN and CDR2 SYDVKM. The CDR3 sequence is CASSTFTSYSPGRSTDTQYF.

This sequence joins TRBV2 and TRBJ2-3; TCRdb's D call of TRBD2 is untestable without DNA. The CDR3 totals 13 residues. CDR1 is SNHLY and CDR2 is FYNNEI in the germline V gene. CDR3 residues: CASRGPNTDTQYF.

J is TRBJ2-7 and V is TRBV7-9; TCRdb returns TRBD1, unconfirmable since there is no DNA. The CDR3 loop spans 15 amino acids. The germline V gene has CDR1 SEHNR and CDR2 FQNEAQ (reference sequence). The CDR3 sequence: CASSSTGTVLREQYF.

The chain uses TRBV28 and TRBJ1-4. The germline CDR1 and CDR2 sequences are MDHEN and SYDVKM. The CDR3 runs 14 residues. Here the CDR3 reads CASSSVGANEKLFF.

The chain carries TRBV7-9 and TRBJ1-1; without DNA, the TCRdb call of TRBD1 cannot be checked. CDR1 SEHNR and CDR2 FQNEAQ come from the germline V gene (reference sequence). The CDR3 is made up of 14 amino acids. The CDR3 sequence is CASSMTGGNTEAFF.

The chain joins TRBV6-1 to TRBJ1-2. The germline gives CDR1 MNHNS, CDR2 SASEGT. There are 13 residues in the CDR3. This CDR3 reads CASSELGVYGYTF.

The rearrangement joins TRBV20-1 to TRBJ1-2. The CDR3 is 13 amino acids. The germline CDR1 and CDR2 sequences are DFQATT and SNEGSKA (reference sequence). The CDR3 here is CSAFVTTNYGYTF.